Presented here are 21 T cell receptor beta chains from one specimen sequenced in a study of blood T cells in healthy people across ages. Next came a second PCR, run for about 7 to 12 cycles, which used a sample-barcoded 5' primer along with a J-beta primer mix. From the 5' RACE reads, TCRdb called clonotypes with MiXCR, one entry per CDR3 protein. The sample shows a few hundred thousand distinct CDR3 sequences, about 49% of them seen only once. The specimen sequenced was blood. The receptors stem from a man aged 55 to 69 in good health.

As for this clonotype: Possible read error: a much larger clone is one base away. CDR3 region: CSASHVINGADTQYF. The CDR3 bases are TGCAGTGCTTCCCATGTCATTAATGGGGCAGATACGCAGTATTTT. The chain combines TRBV20-1 with TRBJ2-3, with D unresolved. Trimming cost V 5 bases and J 4 bases, with 19 bases left between them. The CDR3 has 15 residues. In germline, CDR1 is DFQATT, CDR2 SNEGSKA (reference sequence).

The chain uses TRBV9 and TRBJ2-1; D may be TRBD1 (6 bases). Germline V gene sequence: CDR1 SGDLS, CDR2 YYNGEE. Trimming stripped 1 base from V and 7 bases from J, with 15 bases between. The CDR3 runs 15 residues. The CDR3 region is CASSVPSTTGNEQFF. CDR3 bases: TGTGCCAGCAGCGTACCGTCTACTACAGGGAATGAGCAGTTCTTC.

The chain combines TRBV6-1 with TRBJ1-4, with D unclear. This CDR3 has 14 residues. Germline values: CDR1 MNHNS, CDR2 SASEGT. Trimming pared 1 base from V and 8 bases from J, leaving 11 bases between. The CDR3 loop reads CASSEGPRPEKLFF. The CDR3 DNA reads TGTGCCAGCAGTGAAGGCCCACGCCCCGAAAAACTGTTTTTT.

For the CDR3, the DNA is TGTGCCACCGGGGTTTACTACGAGCAGTACTTC. Its translation is CATGVYYEQYF. The rearrangement links TRBV28 to TRBJ2-7; D possibly corresponds to TRBD2 (5 bases). CDR1 and CDR2 from the germline V gene are MDHEN and SYDVKM. V gave up 10 bases and J gave up 3 bases, with 10 bases separating them. This CDR3 has 11 residues.

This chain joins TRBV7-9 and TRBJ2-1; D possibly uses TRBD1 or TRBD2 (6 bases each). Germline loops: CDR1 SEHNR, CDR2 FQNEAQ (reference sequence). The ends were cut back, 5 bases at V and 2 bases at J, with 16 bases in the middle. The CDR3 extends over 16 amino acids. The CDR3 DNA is TGTGCCAGCAGCCCCCCTGGAGGGGGAGCCTACAATGAGCAGTTCTTC. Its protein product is CASSPPGGGAYNEQFF.

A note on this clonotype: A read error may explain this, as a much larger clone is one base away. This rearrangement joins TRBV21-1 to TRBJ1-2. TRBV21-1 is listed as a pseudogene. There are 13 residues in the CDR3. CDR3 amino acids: CTSSKPSLYGYTF. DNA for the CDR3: TGTACCAGCAGCAAACCGTCACTGTATGGCTACACCTTC.

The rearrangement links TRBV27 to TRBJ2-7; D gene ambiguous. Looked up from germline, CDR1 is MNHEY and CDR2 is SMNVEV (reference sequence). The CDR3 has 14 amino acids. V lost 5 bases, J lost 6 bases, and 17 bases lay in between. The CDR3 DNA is TGTGCCAGCAGTCTCCTCCCACGAGGCTGCGAGCAGTACTTC. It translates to CASSLLPRGCEQYF.

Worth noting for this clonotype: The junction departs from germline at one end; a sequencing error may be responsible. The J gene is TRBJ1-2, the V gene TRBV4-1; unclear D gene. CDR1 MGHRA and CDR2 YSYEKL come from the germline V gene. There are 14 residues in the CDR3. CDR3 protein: CASNQDEGRSGYTF. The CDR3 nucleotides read TGCGCCAGCAACCAAGATGAGGGAAGGAGTGGCTACACCTTC.

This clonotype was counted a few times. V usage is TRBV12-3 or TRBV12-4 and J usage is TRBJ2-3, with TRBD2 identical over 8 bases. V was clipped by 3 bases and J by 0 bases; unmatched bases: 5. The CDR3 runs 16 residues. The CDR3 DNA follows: TGTGCCAGCAGTTTGGGCGGGGGGTTTAGCACAGATACGCAGTATTTT. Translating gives CASSLGGGFSTDTQYF.

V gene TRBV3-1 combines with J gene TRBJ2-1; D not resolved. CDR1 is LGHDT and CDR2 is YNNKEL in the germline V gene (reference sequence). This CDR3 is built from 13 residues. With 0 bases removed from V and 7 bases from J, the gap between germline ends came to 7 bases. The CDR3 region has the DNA TGTGCCAGCAGCCAAGAGCGAAGGAATGAGCAGTTCTTC. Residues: CASSQERRNEQFF.

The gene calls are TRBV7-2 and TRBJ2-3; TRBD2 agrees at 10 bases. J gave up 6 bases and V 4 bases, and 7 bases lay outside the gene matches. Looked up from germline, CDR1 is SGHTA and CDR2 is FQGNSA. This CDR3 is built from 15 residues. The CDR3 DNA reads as TGTGCCAGCAGCTACAGCGGGGGGGCTCCCGATACGCAGTATTTT. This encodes CASSYSGGAPDTQYF.

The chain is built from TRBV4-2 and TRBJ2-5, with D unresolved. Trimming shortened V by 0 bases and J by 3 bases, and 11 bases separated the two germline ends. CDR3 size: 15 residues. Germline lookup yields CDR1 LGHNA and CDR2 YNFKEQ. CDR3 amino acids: CASSQEYDREETQYF. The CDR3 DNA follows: TGTGCCAGCAGCCAAGAGTACGACCGGGAAGAGACCCAGTACTTC.

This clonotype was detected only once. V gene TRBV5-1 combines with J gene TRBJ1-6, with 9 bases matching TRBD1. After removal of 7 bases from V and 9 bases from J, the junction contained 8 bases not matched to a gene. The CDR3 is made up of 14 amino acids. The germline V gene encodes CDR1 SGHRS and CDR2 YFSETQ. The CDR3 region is CASRQGTGSSPLHF. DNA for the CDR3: TGCGCCAGCCGCCAAGGGACAGGGTCTTCACCCCTCCACTTT.

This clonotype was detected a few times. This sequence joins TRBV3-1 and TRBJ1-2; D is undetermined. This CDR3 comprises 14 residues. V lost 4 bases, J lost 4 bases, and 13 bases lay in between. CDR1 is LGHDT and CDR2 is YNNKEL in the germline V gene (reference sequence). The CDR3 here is CASSLSEGTYGYTF. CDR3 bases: TGTGCCAGCAGCCTAAGTGAGGGTACCTATGGCTACACCTTC.

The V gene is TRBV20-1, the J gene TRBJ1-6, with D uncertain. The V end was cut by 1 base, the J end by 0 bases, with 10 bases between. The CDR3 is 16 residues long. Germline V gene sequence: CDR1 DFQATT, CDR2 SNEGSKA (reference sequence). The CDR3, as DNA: TGCAGTGCTAGAGTGTATTCGAGCTCCTATAATTCACCCCTCCACTTT. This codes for CSARVYSSSYNSPLHF.

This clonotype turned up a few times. The CDR3 sequence: CASSRRTGSSYEQYF. The DNA for the CDR3 is TGTGCCAGCAGTAGACGGACAGGGTCGTCCTACGAGCAGTACTTC. The chain uses TRBV6-5 and TRBJ2-7; 8 bases agree with TRBD1. The CDR3 consists of 15 residues. Germline V gene sequence: CDR1 MNHEY, CDR2 SVGAGI. Trimming removed 5 bases from V and 1 base from J; junction bases left unmatched: 7.

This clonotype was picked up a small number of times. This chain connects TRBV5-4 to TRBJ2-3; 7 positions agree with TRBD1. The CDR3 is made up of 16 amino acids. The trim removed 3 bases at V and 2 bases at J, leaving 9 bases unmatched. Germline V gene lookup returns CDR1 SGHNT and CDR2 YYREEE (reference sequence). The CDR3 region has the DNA TGTGCCAGCAGCTCACCCCGGGACAGACTCACAGATACGCAGTATTTT. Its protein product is CASSSPRDRLTDTQYF.

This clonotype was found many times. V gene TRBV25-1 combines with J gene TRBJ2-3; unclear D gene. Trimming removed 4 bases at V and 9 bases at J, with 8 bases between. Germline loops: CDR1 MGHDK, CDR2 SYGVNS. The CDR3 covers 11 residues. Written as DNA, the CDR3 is TGTGCCAGCAGTGGCCCATCAACGCAGTATTTT. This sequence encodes CASSGPSTQYF.

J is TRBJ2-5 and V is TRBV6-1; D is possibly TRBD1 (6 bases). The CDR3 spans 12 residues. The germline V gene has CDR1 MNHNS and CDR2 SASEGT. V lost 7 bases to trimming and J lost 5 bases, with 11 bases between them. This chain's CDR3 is CASTSQGETQYF. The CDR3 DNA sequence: TGTGCCAGCACCTCTCAGGGGGAGACCCAGTACTTC.

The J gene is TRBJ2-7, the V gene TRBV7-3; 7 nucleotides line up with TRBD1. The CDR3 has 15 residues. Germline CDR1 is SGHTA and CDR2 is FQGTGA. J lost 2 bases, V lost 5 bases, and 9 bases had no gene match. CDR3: CASSPSGTEPYEQYF. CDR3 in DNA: TGTGCCAGCAGCCCCTCCGGGACAGAGCCCTACGAGCAGTACTTC. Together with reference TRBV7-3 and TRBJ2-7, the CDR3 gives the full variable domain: GAGVSQTPSNKVTEKGKYVELRCDPISGHTALYWYRQSLGQGPEFLIYFQGTGAADDSGLPNDRFFAVRPEGSVSTLKIQRTERGDSAVYLCASSPSGTEPYEQYFGPGTRLTVT.

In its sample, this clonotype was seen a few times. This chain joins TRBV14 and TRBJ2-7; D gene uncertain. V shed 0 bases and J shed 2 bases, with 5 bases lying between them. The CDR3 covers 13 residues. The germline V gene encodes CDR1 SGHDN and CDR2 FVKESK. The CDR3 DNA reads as TGTGCCAGCAGCCAAGATCCGACCTACGAGCAGTACTTC. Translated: CASSQDPTYEQYF.